A selection of T cell receptor beta chains follows, all from one sample in a study of blood T cells in healthy people across ages. TCRdb reanalysed the 5' RACE reads using MiXCR and keeps one entry per CDR3 protein. Of some 860,000 distinct CDR3 sequences in the sample, roughly three fifths were seen once. The sample consisted of blood. These receptor sequences come from a man between 40 and 49 years old in good health. Each CDR3 is given with its conserved first and last residue. The order of the fields is clone size, V gene, J gene, D gene, CDR3 length, CDR3 DNA, CDR3 protein. The D gene is left open where the match is weak. Not every row has a clone size; where given, it reads once, few, many or a size class.

once,TRBV5-1,TRBJ1-2,TRBD1,15,TGCGCCAGCAGCCCTGGGACAGGAGACCCCTATGGCTACACCTTC,CASSPGTGDPYGYTF
-,TRBV10-3,TRBJ2-3,TRBD2,15,TGTGCCATCACTGAAGCGGGGATAAGCACAGATACGCAGTATTTT,CAITEAGISTDTQYF
-,TRBV7-2,TRBJ2-7,-,15,TGTGCCAGCACCGATCCGGCCGGGTCGGTGAGTGAGCAGTACTTC,CASTDPAGSVSEQYF
-,TRBV27,TRBJ2-1,-,14,TGTGCCAGCAGTGATGCTAGCGTACACAATGAGCAGTTCTTC,CASSDASVHNEQFF
-,TRBV27,TRBJ2-5,TRBD2,16,TGTGCCAGCAGTCGATCGACTAGCGGGAGGGTTGAGACCCAGTACTTC,CASSRSTSGRVETQYF
few,TRBV6-1,TRBJ1-1,TRBD1,11,TGTGCCAGCAGTATGGACAGGCTGGCTTTCTTT,CASSMDRLAFF
-,TRBV3-1,TRBJ2-7,TRBD2,18,TGTGCCAGCAGCCAAGATCGGGGACTAGCGGGAGGGCAGTACGAGCAGTACTTC,CASSQDRGLAGGQYEQYF
-,TRBV24-1,TRBJ1-2,-,12,TGTGCCACCAGTGATTTTTTGTATGGCTACACCTTC,CATSDFLYGYTF
few,TRBV3-1,TRBJ1-4,TRBD1,22,TGTGCCAGCAGCCAAGATTTCAGGAGTGGTGCGGTACCAGGGGGCCCTTGGGAAAAACTGTTTTTT,CASSQDFRSGAVPGGPWEKLFF
-,TRBV5-6,TRBJ2-5,-,14,TGTGCCAGCAGCTTCGAGGGGATACAAGAGACCCAGTACTTC,CASSFEGIQETQYF
-,TRBV7-2,TRBJ2-6,-,13,TGTGCCAGCAGTAGCTCTGGGGTCAACGTCCTGACTTTC,CASSSSGVNVLTF
few,TRBV25-1,TRBJ1-5,-,14,TGTGCCAGCAGTAATCAGGGTAGCAATCAGCCCCAGCATTTT,CASSNQGSNQPQHF
-,TRBV6-5,TRBJ1-2,-,17,TGTGCCAGCAGTTACTCGTTACAGCTATGGAAGTCCTATGGCTACACCTTC,CASSYSLQLWKSYGYTF
-,TRBV5-5,TRBJ2-7,TRBD1,14,TGTGCCAGCAGTCAACCGGGACAGCCCTACGAGCAGTACTTC,CASSQPGQPYEQYF
-,TRBV5-8,TRBJ2-3,-,15,TGTGCCAGCGAAAAATGGGGCAGGGGAGCAGATACGCAGTATTTT,CASEKWGRGADTQYF
few,TRBV7-2,TRBJ2-7,-,14,TGTGCCAGCAGCTCCCGGGGGAACTCCTACGAGCAGTACTTC,CASSSRGNSYEQYF
-,TRBV12-3/TRBV12-4,TRBJ1-2,TRBD1,15,TGCGCCAGCAGACGACAGGGAAGTACGAACTATGGCTACACCTTC,CASRRQGSTNYGYTF
few,TRBV5-1,TRBJ2-3,TRBD2,14,TGCGCCAGCAAGAAGAGCGGGACCCAAGATACGCAGTATTTT,CASKKSGTQDTQYF
few,TRBV11-1,TRBJ2-4,TRBD2,16,TGTGCCAGCAGCTTAACGTTCAGCGGGGGGAAAAACATTCAGTACTTC,CASSLTFSGGKNIQYF
-,TRBV9,TRBJ2-3,TRBD2,16,TGTGCCAGCAGCGTAGCATCCCTAGCGGGAGCAGATACGCAGTATTTT,CASSVASLAGADTQYF
-,TRBV9,TRBJ2-7,-,13,TGTGCCAGCAGCGGGCCTACACCCAGGGAGCAGTACTTC,CASSGPTPREQYF
-,TRBV18,TRBJ1-1,-,13,TGTGCCAGCTCCTTACAGGAGGGCACTGAAGCTTTCTTT,CASSLQEGTEAFF
few,TRBV2,TRBJ1-5,TRBD1,13,TGTGCCAGCAGTGACAGGGGGCAACAGCCCCAGCATTTT,CASSDRGQQPQHF
-,TRBV4-1,TRBJ2-3,TRBD2,17,TGCGCCAGCAGCCAAGAACCGCCTAGCGGGGGCACAGATACGCAGTATTTT,CASSQEPPSGGTDTQYF
-,TRBV18,TRBJ2-2,-,17,TGTGCCAGCTCACCCTTTGAGGGCGGCGAGAACACCGGGGAGCTGTTTTTT,CASSPFEGGENTGELFF
-,TRBV20-1,TRBJ2-7,-,14,TGCAGTGCCCCGACCCCGACAGGGACTGGCGAGCAGTACTTC,CSAPTPTGTGEQYF
-,TRBV5-4,TRBJ2-3,-,15,TGTGCCAGCAGCTTGGCCGCAGACAGCACAGATACGCAGTATTTT,CASSLAADSTDTQYF
-,TRBV12-3/TRBV12-4,TRBJ2-1,-,13,TGTGCCAGCAGCTTAGTGGGGGGGCATGAGCAGTTCTTC,CASSLVGGHEQFF
-,TRBV7-2,TRBJ2-5,-,16,TGTGCCAGCAGCTTATTACAGGGATGGGGCAAAGAGACCCAGTACTTC,CASSLLQGWGKETQYF
-,TRBV7-2,TRBJ1-2,-,13,TGTGCCAGCAGCTTAAGGACTCCCTATGGCTACACCTTC,CASSLRTPYGYTF
-,TRBV12-3/TRBV12-4,TRBJ2-3,-,15,TGTGCCAGCAGCCCCGACAGGTTATACACAGATACGCAGTATTTT,CASSPDRLYTDTQYF
few,TRBV18,TRBJ1-6,-,13,TGTGCCAGCTCACCTGGGTCGACATCTCCCCTCCACTTT,CASSPGSTSPLHF
-,TRBV12-5,TRBJ2-5,TRBD1,15,TGTGCTAGTGGCTCCTATCCCGACAGGGAAGAGACCCAGTACTTC,CASGSYPDREETQYF
-,TRBV7-2,TRBJ1-6,-,15,TGTGCCAGCAGCTGGGATGGGACAAAGAATTCACCCCTCCACTTT,CASSWDGTKNSPLHF
-,TRBV7-9,TRBJ2-5,-,16,TGTGCCAGCGCGGGTTGGGGAACGGGTTTGCAAGAGACCCAGTACTTC,CASAGWGTGLQETQYF
-,TRBV4-2,TRBJ2-2,TRBD2,19,TGTGCCAGCAGCCAAGTATTGGGTAGCGGGGGGGCGGACACCGGGGAGCTGTTTTTT,CASSQVLGSGGADTGELFF
few,TRBV4-1,TRBJ1-6,-,15,TGCGCCAGCAGCCAAGGCGGAGAGGGTTCTTCACCCCTCCACTTT,CASSQGGEGSSPLHF
few,TRBV25-1,TRBJ1-2,TRBD1,17,TGTGCCAGCAGTGAATATAAAGACAGGGGTGACAACTATGGCTACACCTTC,CASSEYKDRGDNYGYTF
few,TRBV11-3,TRBJ2-4,-,12,TGTGCCAGCAGCTTATACGACGGCATTCAGTACTTC,CASSLYDGIQYF
-,TRBV5-4,TRBJ2-5,-,15,TGTGCCAGCAGCCGTAATACCGGGCCGCAAGAGACCCAGTACTTC,CASSRNTGPQETQYF
-,TRBV12-5,TRBJ1-2,-,15,TGTGCTAGTGGTTTGGCATCTCAAGGAGGACTCGGCTACACCTTC,CASGLASQGGLGYTF
-,TRBV12-3/TRBV12-4,TRBJ2-5,-,13,TGTGCCAGCAGAGGAGGGAGGAGGGAGACCCAGTACTTC,CASRGGRRETQYF
-,TRBV20-1,TRBJ2-3,TRBD2,15,TGCAGTGCTCCCGGGCCTAGCGGTAGCACAGATACGCAGTATTTT,CSAPGPSGSTDTQYF
-,TRBV9,TRBJ2-4,TRBD1,16,TGTGCCAGCAGCACCTCGACAGGGGGACCCAAAAACATTCAGTACTTC,CASSTSTGGPKNIQYF
-,TRBV20-1,TRBJ2-7,-,13,TGCAGTGCTCCCGGAGAGGGGATCTACGAGCAGTACTTC,CSAPGEGIYEQYF
-,TRBV7-9,TRBJ2-3,-,16,TGTGCCAGCGGCTTACCCCAGTGGACTAGCACAGATACGCAGTATTTT,CASGLPQWTSTDTQYF